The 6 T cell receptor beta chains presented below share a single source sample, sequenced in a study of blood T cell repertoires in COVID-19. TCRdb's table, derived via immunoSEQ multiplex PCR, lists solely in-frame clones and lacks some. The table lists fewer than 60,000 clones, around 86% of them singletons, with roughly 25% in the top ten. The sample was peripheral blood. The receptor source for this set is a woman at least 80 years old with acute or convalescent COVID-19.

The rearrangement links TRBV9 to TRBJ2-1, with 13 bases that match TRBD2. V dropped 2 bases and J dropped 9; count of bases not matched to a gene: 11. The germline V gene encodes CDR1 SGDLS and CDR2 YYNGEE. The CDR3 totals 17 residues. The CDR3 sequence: CASSVLPTSGGASEQFF. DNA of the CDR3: TGTGCCAGCAGCGTGCTCCCAACTAGCGGGGGGGCAAGTGAGCAGTTCTTC.

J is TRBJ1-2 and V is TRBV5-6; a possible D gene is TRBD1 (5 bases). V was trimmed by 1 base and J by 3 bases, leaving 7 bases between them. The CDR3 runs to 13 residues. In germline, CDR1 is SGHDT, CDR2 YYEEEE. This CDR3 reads CASSLQGYYGYTF. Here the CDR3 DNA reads TGTGCCAGCAGCTTGCAGGGATACTATGGCTACACCTTC.

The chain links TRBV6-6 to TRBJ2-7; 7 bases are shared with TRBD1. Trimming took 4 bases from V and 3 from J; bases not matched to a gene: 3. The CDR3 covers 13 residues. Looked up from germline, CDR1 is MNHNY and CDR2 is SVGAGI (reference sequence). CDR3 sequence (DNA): TGTGCCAGCAGTTTCGGGACAGACTACGAGCAGTACGTC. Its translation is CASSFGTDYEQYV.

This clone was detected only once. The CDR3 coding sequence is TGTGCCAGCAGCCCATCCGGGGGAACCGCCTACGAGCAGTACTTC. Protein product: CASSPSGGTAYEQYF. The V and J genes are TRBV5-4 and TRBJ2-7; tentative D call: TRBD2 (6 bases). CDR3 size: 15 residues. The ends were cut back, 4 bases at V and 2 bases at J, with 16 bases in the middle. Germline CDR1 SGHNT, CDR2 YYREEE (reference sequence).

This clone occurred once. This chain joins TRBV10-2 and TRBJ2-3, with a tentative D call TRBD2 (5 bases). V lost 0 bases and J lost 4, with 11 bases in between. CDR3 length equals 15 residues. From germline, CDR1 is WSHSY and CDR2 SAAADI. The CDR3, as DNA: TGCGCCAGCAGTGAGTCCAATGGAGGCTCAGATACGCAGTATTTT. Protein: CASSESNGGSDTQYF.

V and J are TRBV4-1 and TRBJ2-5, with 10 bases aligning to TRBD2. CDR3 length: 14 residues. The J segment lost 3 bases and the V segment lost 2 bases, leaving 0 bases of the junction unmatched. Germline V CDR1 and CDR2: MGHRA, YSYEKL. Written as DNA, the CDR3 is TGCGCCAGCAGCCAAACTAGCGGGAAAGAGACCCAGTACTTC. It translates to CASSQTSGKETQYF.